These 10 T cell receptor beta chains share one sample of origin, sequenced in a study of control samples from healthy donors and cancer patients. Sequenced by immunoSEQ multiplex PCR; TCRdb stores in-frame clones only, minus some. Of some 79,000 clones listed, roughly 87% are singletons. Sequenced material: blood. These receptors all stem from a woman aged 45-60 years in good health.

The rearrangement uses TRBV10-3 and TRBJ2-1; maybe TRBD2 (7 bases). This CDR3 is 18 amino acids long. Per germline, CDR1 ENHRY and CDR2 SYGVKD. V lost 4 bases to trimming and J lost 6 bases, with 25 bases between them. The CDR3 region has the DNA TGTGCCATCAGTGGGTTTCCGTGGGGGGGGGACAAACTCAATGAGCAGTTCTTC. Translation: CAISGFPWGGDKLNEQFF.

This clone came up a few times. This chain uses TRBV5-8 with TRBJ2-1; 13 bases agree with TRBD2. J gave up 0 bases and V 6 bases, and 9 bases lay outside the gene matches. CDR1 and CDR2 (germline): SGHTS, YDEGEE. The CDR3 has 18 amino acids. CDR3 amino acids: CASTRPGLAGSSYNEQFF. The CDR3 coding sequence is TGTGCCAGCACACGACCGGGACTAGCGGGGAGCTCCTACAATGAGCAGTTCTTC.

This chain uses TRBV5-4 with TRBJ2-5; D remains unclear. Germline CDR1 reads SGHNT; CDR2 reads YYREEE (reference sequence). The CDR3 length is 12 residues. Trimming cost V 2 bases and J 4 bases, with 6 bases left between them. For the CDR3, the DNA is TGTGCCAGCAGCTTATTGGGAGAGACCCAGTACTTC. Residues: CASSLLGETQYF.

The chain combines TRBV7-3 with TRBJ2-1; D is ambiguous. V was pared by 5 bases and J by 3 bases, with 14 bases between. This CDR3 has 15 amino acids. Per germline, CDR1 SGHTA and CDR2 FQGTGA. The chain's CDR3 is CASSNDGGIYNEQFF. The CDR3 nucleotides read TGTGCCAGCAGCAACGACGGTGGGATCTACAATGAGCAGTTCTTC.

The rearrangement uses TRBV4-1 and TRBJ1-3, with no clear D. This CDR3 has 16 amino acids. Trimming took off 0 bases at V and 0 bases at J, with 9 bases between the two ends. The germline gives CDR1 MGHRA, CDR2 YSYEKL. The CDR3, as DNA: TGCGCCAGCAGCCAAGAAGGGCCCCTCTCTGGAAACACCATATATTTT. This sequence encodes CASSQEGPLSGNTIYF.

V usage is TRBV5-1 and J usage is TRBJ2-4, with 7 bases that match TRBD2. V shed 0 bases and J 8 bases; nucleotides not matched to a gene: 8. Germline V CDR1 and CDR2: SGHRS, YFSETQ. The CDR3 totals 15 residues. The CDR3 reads CASSLVLAAEDIQYF. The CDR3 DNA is TGCGCCAGCAGCTTGGTGCTAGCGGCTGAGGACATTCAGTACTTC.

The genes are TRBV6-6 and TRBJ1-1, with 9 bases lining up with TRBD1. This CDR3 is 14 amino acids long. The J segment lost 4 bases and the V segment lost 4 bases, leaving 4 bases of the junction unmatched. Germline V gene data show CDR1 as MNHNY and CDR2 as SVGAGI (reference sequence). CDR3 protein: CASSSGQGITEAFF. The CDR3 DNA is TGTGCCAGCAGTTCGGGACAGGGTATCACTGAAGCTTTCTTT.

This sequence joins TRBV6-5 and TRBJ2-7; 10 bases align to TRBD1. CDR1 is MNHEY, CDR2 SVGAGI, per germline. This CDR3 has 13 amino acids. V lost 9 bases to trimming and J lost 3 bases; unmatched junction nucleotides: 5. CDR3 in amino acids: CASRGDRGYEQYF. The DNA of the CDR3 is TGTGCCAGTAGAGGGGACAGGGGCTACGAGCAGTACTTC.

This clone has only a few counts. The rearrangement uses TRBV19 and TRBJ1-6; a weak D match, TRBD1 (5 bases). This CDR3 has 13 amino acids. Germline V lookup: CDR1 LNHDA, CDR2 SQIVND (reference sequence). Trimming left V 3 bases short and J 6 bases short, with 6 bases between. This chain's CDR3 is CASSIGANSPLHF. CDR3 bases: TGTGCCAGTAGTATCGGGGCTAATTCACCCCTCCACTTT.

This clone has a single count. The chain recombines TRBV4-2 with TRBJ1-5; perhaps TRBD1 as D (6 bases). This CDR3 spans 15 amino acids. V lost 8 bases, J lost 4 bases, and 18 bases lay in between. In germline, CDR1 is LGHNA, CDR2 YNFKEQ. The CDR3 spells CASSQRGAANQPQHF. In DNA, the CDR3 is TGTGCCAGCTCCCAACGGGGGGCTGCTAATCAGCCCCAGCATTTT.